The sequence of this TCR beta chain was determined in a study of T cells in localized non-small cell lung cancer. The CDR3 is 13 amino acids. V was pared by 7 bases and J by 8 bases, with 9 bases of the junction left unmatched. The germline V gene has CDR1 SNHLY and CDR2 FYNNEI. As to this clone: The target antigen is unknown.

Sequencing used immunoSEQ multiplex PCR; TCRdb keeps in-frame clones, though not all of them. The sample yields 100,000 to 150,000 clones, around 92% seen once. Study outcomes and limitations: Uninvolved adjacent lung showed the highest T cell clonality, exceeding tumor. A median about 54 of the top 100 tumor clones appeared in adjacent lung. Tumor samples were not multi-region, leaving intratumor heterogeneity unexcluded. Longer overall survival was seen with higher T cell density measured in blood.

This sample comprised peripheral blood, obtained before any cancer treatment. The sequence was obtained from a female donor at least 60 years old with stage I lung adenocarcinoma. The chain has TRBV2 and TRBJ2-3, with 7 bases matching TRBD2. CDR3 protein: CASTAPSSGTQYF. The DNA of the CDR3 is TGTGCCAGCACTGCCCCATCTAGCGGTACGCAGTATTTT.